The entry that follows covers one TCR beta chain sequence. The antigen is undetermined. The data were taken from a study of T cell responses to AZD1222 COVID-19 vaccine. CDR3 length: 15 residues. Germline V gives CDR1 MGHRA, CDR2 YSYEKL. The trim removed 4 bases at V and 3 bases at J, leaving 5 bases unmatched. Broader study findings: Clonal diversity may have been underestimated in mostly white British donors. Baseline seropositivity characterized only 5 to 7 AZD1222 recipients. Regions left unmutated in variants are reportedly the target of nearly half of spike-specific TCRs.

Clones were sequenced by immunoSEQ multiplex PCR, and TCRdb holds only the in-frame ones, with some missing. Here the sample table reports about 140,000 clones. Specimen: peripheral blood. This receptor was identified in an adult in good health. The chain recombines TRBV4-1 with TRBJ2-1; TRBD2 agrees at 8 bases. CDR3 sequence (DNA): TGCGCCAGCAGCCTATCGACTAGCGACTACAATGAGCAGTTCTTC. This translates into CASSLSTSDYNEQFF.